These 5 T cell receptor beta chains originate from one sample sequenced in a study of T cells in Graves' hyperthyroidism and ophthalmopathy. TCR beta CDR3 sequences were amplified from RNA transcripts. TCR CDR3 underwent first-round RT-PCR with the HTBI primer set. MiXCR was run by TCRdb on the multiplex PCR reads, yielding one entry per CDR3 protein. Here the sample spans 480,000 or so distinct CDR3 sequences, 46% being singletons. Sequencing was carried out using peripheral blood or thyroid tissue (not recorded which). All receptors derive from an adult woman with Graves' disease, either hyperthyroidism or ophthalmopathy (not recorded which).

This clonotype was seen a single time. The V gene is TRBV6-5, the J gene TRBJ2-5, with D unclear. Per the germline V gene, CDR1 is MNHEY and CDR2 is SVGAGI. V was pared by 5 bases and J by 7 bases, with 17 bases between. This CDR3 has 14 residues. The CDR3 sequence: CASSPGDWIMTQYF. In DNA form, the CDR3 reads TGTGCCAGCAGTCCTGGAGACTGGATTATGACCCAGTACTTC.

This clonotype showed up many times. The genes are TRBV7-3 and TRBJ1-6, with a weak D call TRBD1 (5 bases). The CDR3 has 15 residues. Germline lookup yields CDR1 SGHTA and CDR2 FQGTGA. CDR3 nucleotides: TGTGCTAGAGAGTTAGGGGAAGGGGATAATTCACCCCTCCACTTT. It specifies CARELGEGDNSPLHF.

This clonotype was seen many times. This sequence joins TRBV4-1 and TRBJ2-7; D gene ambiguous. There are 14 residues in the CDR3. Germline CDR1 reads MGHRA; CDR2 reads YSYEKL. The V end was cut by 4 bases, the J end by 0 bases, with 10 bases between. CDR3: CASSRGGSSYEQYF. The CDR3 DNA reads TGCGCCAGCAGCCGAGGCGGCAGCTCCTACGAGCAGTACTTC.

In this sample, this clonotype turned up many times. V is TRBV7-2 and J is TRBJ1-1, with D uncertain. Germline V CDR1 and CDR2: SGHTA, FQGNSA. V shed 1 base and J shed 1 base, with 4 bases lying between them. The CDR3 spans 13 residues. The CDR3 DNA is TGTGCCAGCAGCTTAGGAGAGAACACTGAAGCTTTCTTT. It codes for CASSLGENTEAFF.

The chain is built from TRBV19 and TRBJ2-7; D not certain. Germline CDR1 LNHDA, CDR2 SQIVND (reference sequence). CDR3 length: 13 residues. Trimming shortened V by 3 bases and J by 0 bases, and 6 bases separated the two germline ends. CDR3 loop: CASSMSGSYEQYF. For the CDR3, the DNA is TGTGCCAGTAGTATGTCGGGCTCCTACGAGCAGTACTTC.